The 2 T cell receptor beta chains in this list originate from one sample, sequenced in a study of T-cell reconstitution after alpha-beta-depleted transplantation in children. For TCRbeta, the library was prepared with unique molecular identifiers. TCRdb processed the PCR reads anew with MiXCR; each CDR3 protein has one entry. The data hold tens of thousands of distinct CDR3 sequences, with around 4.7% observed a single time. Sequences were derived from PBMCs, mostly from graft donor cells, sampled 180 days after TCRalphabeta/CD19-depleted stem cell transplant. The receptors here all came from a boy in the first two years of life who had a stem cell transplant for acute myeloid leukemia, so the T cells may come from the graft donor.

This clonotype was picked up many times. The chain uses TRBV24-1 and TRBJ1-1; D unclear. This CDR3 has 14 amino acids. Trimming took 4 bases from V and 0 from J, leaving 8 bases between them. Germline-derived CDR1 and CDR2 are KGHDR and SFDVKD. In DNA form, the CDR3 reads TGTGCCACCAGTGACACTGGATTGAACACTGAAGCTTTCTTT. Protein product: CATSDTGLNTEAFF.

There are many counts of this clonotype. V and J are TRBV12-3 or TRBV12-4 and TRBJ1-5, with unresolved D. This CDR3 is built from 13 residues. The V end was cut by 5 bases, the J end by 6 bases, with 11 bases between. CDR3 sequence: CASSPASLQPQHF. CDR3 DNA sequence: TGTGCCAGCAGTCCAGCGTCCCTTCAGCCCCAGCATTTT.